Described below is a single T cell receptor (beta chain) sequence and its context. Its antigen is as yet unknown. Trimming removed 3 bases at V and 1 base at J, with 11 bases between. The CDR3 has 14 residues. From germline, CDR1 is SQVTM and CDR2 ANQGSEA. Deep-level settings were used for running the assay. Profiling relied on immunoSEQ multiplex PCR, and the TCRdb table lists in-frame clones only, not all of them. The sample contains around 1.5 million clones, 98% of which appear only once. These data are taken from a study of shared clonotypes between healthy human individuals. Points from the study as a whole: Clonotypes shared by all four donors outscored non-shared clonotypes in generation probability. Limited genetic and exposure-history diversity came from having few donors.

The clonotype was recovered from a man aged 30 to 45 in good health. This sequence joins TRBV29-1 and TRBJ2-3; D may be TRBD1 or TRBD2 (5 bases each). Sequencing input: naive CD4+ T cells sorted from blood. The subset denotes: CD45RA+ positively selected. CDR3 in amino acids: CSVERGKGTDTQYF. CDR3 sequence (DNA): TGCAGCGTTGAGAGGGGTAAGGGCACAGATACGCAGTATTTT.